These T cell receptor beta chains were read from a single sample in a study of cytomegalovirus exposure and HLA in healthy donors. Generated by immunoSEQ multiplex PCR, the TCRdb table keeps only in-frame clones and is missing some. Here the sample spans about 200,000 clones, approximately 81% being singletons. The specimen sequenced was PBMCs. These receptors were collected from a man aged 25 to 45 in good health and CMV-seronegative. Both conserved end residues are part of each CDR3. The order of the fields is D gene, V gene, clone size, J gene, CDR3 protein, CDR3 DNA. The D gene is left open where the match is weak. Clone sizes are given selectively: once, few, many, or a class where the clone is expanded.

>TRBD2|TRBV5-1|.|TRBJ2-1
CASSLGIRGGRVSGEQFF
TGCGCCAGCAGCTTGGGGATCCGGGGGGGCCGGGTATCAGGCGAGCAGTTCTTC
>.|TRBV28|.|TRBJ2-7
CASSPVSVTYEQYF
TGTGCCAGCAGTCCGGTTTCGGTTACCTACGAGCAGTACTTC
>TRBD1|TRBV18|.|TRBJ2-7
CASSPLQGARSYEQYF
TGTGCCAGCTCACCACTGCAGGGGGCGCGCTCCTACGAGCAGTACTTC
>.|TRBV28|.|TRBJ1-3
CASSLQAGNTIYF
TGTGCCAGCAGCTTACAGGCAGGAAACACCATATATTTT
>TRBD1|TRBV9|.|TRBJ2-7
CASSVGQGISYEQYF
TGTGCCAGCAGCGTAGGACAGGGGATCTCCTACGAGCAGTACTTC
>.|TRBV7-2|.|TRBJ1-1
CASSFSDTEAFF
TGTGCCAGCAGCTTTTCGGACACTGAAGCTTTCTTT
>.|TRBV7-2|.|TRBJ2-7
CASSSYLTGEQYF
TGTGCCAGCAGCTCCTACCTGACGGGCGAGCAGTACTTC
>.|TRBV7-6|few|TRBJ2-3
CASSGWSVTDTQYF
TGTGCCAGCAGCGGCTGGTCCGTCACAGATACGCAGTATTTT
>TRBD1|TRBV5-1|.|TRBJ1-2
CASSTGTGSYGYTF
TGCGCCAGCAGCACCGGGACAGGAAGCTATGGCTACACCTTC
>.|TRBV28|.|TRBJ2-7
CASRVTGNEQYF
TGTGCCAGCAGGGTCACAGGGAACGAGCAGTACTTC
>TRBD1|TRBV4-1|.|TRBJ2-7
CASSQRQGGYEQYF
TGCGCCAGCAGCCAAAGACAGGGGGGGTACGAGCAGTACTTC
>.|TRBV19|.|TRBJ2-2
CASSIAGYTGELFF
TGTGCCAGTAGTATTGCAGGGTACACCGGGGAGCTGTTTTTT
>.|TRBV5-1|once|TRBJ1-1
CASSAGGLEAFF
TGCGCCAGCAGCGCGGGGGGACTCGAAGCTTTCTTT
>TRBD1|TRBV4-1|.|TRBJ1-2
CASSQTGGRSGYTF
TGCGCCAGCAGCCAAACAGGGGGAAGGTCTGGCTACACCTTC
>.|TRBV4-1|.|TRBJ1-5
CASSQRIGAPSEAQHF
TGCGCCAGCAGCCAAAGGATAGGAGCGCCCAGCGAGGCCCAGCATTTT
>.|TRBV28|.|TRBJ2-6
CASSRLFAGGGTEFPSGANVLTF
TGTGCCAGCAGTCGATTATTTGCCGGGGGGGGGACAGAGTTTCCCTCTGGGGCCAACGTCCTGACTTTC
>.|TRBV19|few|TRBJ2-4
CASSIPDYKNIQYF
TGTGCCAGTAGTATCCCGGACTACAAAAACATTCAGTACTTC
>.|TRBV7-3|once|TRBJ1-5
CASSLDWSNQPQHF
TGTGCCAGCAGCTTAGACTGGAGCAATCAGCCCCAGCATTTT
>TRBD2|TRBV7-8|.|TRBJ2-1
CASSTPGLLSYNEQFF
TGTGCCAGCAGCACGCCGGGACTATTATCTTACAATGAGCAGTTCTTC
>TRBD2|TRBV27|once|TRBJ2-1
CASSPRTSGGYYNEQFF
TGTGCCAGCAGTCCCCGGACTAGCGGGGGGTATTACAATGAGCAGTTCTTC
>.|TRBV5-1|few|TRBJ2-7
CASSLAPGYEQYF
TGCGCCAGCAGCTTGGCCCCGGGCTACGAGCAGTACTTC
>.|TRBV28|.|TRBJ2-7
CASSLVQGRGEQYF
TGTGCCAGCAGTTTAGTACAGGGAAGAGGCGAGCAGTACTTC
>.|TRBV28|.|TRBJ1-4
CASRGRVATNEKLFF
TGTGCCAGCAGGGGGAGGGTAGCAACTAATGAAAAACTGTTTTTT
>.|TRBV5-4|.|TRBJ2-1
CASSLLPGGTYNEQFF
TGTGCCAGCAGCTTACTCCCGGGGGGCACCTACAATGAGCAGTTCTTC
>.|TRBV5-4|.|TRBJ2-2
CASRQGATGELFF
TGTGCCAGCAGGCAAGGGGCCACCGGGGAGCTGTTTTTT
>TRBD1|TRBV7-2|.|TRBJ1-2
CASSRDRGPYGYTF
TGTGCCAGCAGCCGGGACAGGGGACCTTATGGCTACACCTTC
>TRBD1|TRBV5-1|.|TRBJ2-7
CASSTGTGTYEQYF
TGCGCCAGCAGCACCGGGACAGGGACCTACGAGCAGTACTTC
>TRBD1|TRBV7-9|.|TRBJ1-4
CASSLRGRWREKLFF
TGTGCCAGCAGCTTAAGGGGGCGTTGGAGGGAAAAACTGTTTTTT
>TRBD2|TRBV6-5|.|TRBJ2-7
CASSSGGGRNHEQYF
TGTGCCAGCAGTTCCGGGGGGGGTAGAAATCACGAGCAGTACTTC
>TRBD1|TRBV7-8|.|TRBJ2-1
CASSRSLGQGAQFF
TGTGCCAGCAGCCGTAGTCTAGGACAGGGGGCGCAGTTCTTC
>.|TRBV7-9|.|TRBJ1-2
CASVWGDYGYTF
TGTGCCAGCGTTTGGGGAGACTATGGCTACACCTTC
>.|TRBV18|.|TRBJ1-5
CASSPGQSNQPQHF
TGTGCCAGCTCACCCGGACAGTCCAATCAGCCCCAGCATTTT
>.|TRBV7-3|.|TRBJ2-1
CASSPPPSVGSSYNEQFF
TGTGCCAGCAGCCCACCCCCAAGCGTTGGGAGCTCCTACAATGAGCAGTTCTTC
>.|TRBV2|.|TRBJ1-1
CASRDTGEPRTEAFF
TGTGCCAGCCGAGATACTGGGGAGCCCCGGACTGAAGCTTTCTTT
>.|TRBV7-5|.|TRBJ2-5
CARSLVVDRELCETQYF
TGTGCCAGAAGCTTAGTCGTCGACAGGGAGCTTTGTGAGACCCAGTACTTC
>.|TRBV7-9|.|TRBJ1-2
CASSHLQGFNYGYTF
TGTGCCAGCAGTCACCTACAGGGTTTTAACTATGGCTACACCTTC
>TRBD1|TRBV9|.|TRBJ2-5
CASSAISGTGGGETQYF
TGTGCCAGCAGCGCTATTTCCGGGACAGGGGGCGGAGAGACCCAGTACTTC
>TRBD2|TRBV7-2|.|TRBJ2-2
CASSLSAGLAGEGELFF
TGTGCCAGCAGCTTATCCGCGGGACTAGCGGGGGAAGGGGAGCTGTTTTTT
>.|TRBV6-6|.|TRBJ1-2
CASSYSAGDNYGYTF
TGTGCCAGCAGTTACTCGGCAGGGGATAACTATGGCTACACCTTC
>.|TRBV4-2|.|TRBJ2-3
CASSQEWTVTDTQYF
TGTGCCAGCAGCCAAGAATGGACTGTCACAGATACGCAGTATTTT